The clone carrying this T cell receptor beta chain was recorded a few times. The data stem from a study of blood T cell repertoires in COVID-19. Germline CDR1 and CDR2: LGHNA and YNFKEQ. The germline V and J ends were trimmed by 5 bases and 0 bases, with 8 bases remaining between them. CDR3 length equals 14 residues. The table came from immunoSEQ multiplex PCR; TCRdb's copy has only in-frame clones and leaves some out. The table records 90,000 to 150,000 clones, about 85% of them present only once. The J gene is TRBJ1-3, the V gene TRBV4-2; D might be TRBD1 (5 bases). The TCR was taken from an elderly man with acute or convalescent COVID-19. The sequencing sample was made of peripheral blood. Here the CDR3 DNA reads TGTGCCAGCAGCGACAGATTCTCTGGAAACACCATATATTTT. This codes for CASSDRFSGNTIYF.